Listed below are T cell receptor beta chains from one sample, sequenced in a study of beta chain features in type 1 diabetes. Libraries were prepared by immunoSEQ multiplex PCR; TCRdb keeps only in-frame clonotypes and omits some of them. The sample gives a few hundred thousand clones, roughly 24% of which show up once; around 0.012% is in the top ten. The source material was naive CD4+ T cells from blood. The origin of the receptors is a woman in her twenties or thirties with type 1 diabetes. The CDR3 runs from the conserved cysteine through the conserved F or W. Each record gives: V gene, clone size, D gene, J gene, CDR3 protein, CDR3 DNA. D genes are given only for firm matches. A clone size is listed for some rows: how often the clone was seen (once, few, many), or a class if it is expanded.

>TRBV2|few|TRBD2|TRBJ2-1
CASRGTSGKSSYNEQFF
TGTGCCAGCAGGGGGACTAGCGGAAAGAGCTCCTACAATGAGCAGTTCTTC
>TRBV25-1|-|TRBD1|TRBJ2-1
CASSVHRGGYYNEQFF
TGTGCCAGCAGTGTCCACAGGGGTGGATACTACAATGAGCAGTTCTTC
>TRBV5-4|-|-|TRBJ2-5
CASSLSLQETQYF
TGTGCCAGCAGCTTGTCTCTACAAGAGACCCAGTACTTC
>TRBV4-2|few|-|TRBJ2-1
CASSQGLDNEQFF
TGTGCCAGCAGCCAAGGGCTGGACAATGAGCAGTTCTTC
>TRBV6-1|-|-|TRBJ2-2
CASSVEEAGELFF
TGTGCCAGCAGTGTAGAAGAGGCCGGGGAGCTGTTTTTT
>TRBV9|-|TRBD2|TRBJ2-1
CASSATSGTSGAYNEQFF
TGTGCCAGCAGCGCAACGTCCGGGACTAGCGGGGCCTACAATGAGCAGTTCTTC
>TRBV19|-|-|TRBJ2-6
CASRLTYTSGANVLTF
TGTGCCAGTAGGCTCACATATACCTCTGGGGCCAACGTCCTGACTTTC
>TRBV11-2|many|-|TRBJ2-6
CASSPSSGANVLTF
TGTGCCAGCAGTCCCAGCTCTGGGGCCAACGTCCTGACTTTC
>TRBV28|-|-|TRBJ2-7
CASSPSARSSYEQYF
TGTGCCAGCAGCCCTAGTGCGAGGAGCTCCTACGAGCAGTACTTC
>TRBV29-1|few|-|TRBJ2-2
CSVEGGNTGELFF
TGCAGCGTTGAGGGGGGGAACACCGGGGAGCTGTTTTTT
>TRBV5-1|-|-|TRBJ1-2
CASSLEGERGYTF
TGCGCCAGCAGCTTGGAGGGGGAGCGCGGCTACACCTTC
>TRBV4-1|-|TRBD2|TRBJ2-3
CASSQEGLAGPPDTQYF
TGCGCCAGCAGCCAAGAGGGACTAGCGGGACCCCCAGATACGCAGTATTTT
>TRBV9|few|-|TRBJ2-1
CASTLQAGSYNEQFF
TGTGCCAGCACCCTCCAGGCGGGCTCCTACAATGAGCAGTTCTTC
>TRBV5-1|few|TRBD1|TRBJ1-2
CASSSSPGQTNYGYTF
TGCGCCAGCAGCTCCAGCCCGGGACAGACGAACTATGGCTACACCTTC
>TRBV5-1|few|-|TRBJ2-7
CASSLGSLSEQYF
TGCGCCAGCAGCTTGGGTAGTTTGAGTGAGCAGTACTTC
>TRBV2|once|-|TRBJ2-7
CASSEHRYEQYF
TGTGCCAGCAGTGAACATAGATACGAGCAGTACTTC
>TRBV9|-|TRBD1|TRBJ2-5
CASSVVTGVQETQYF
TGTGCCAGCAGCGTAGTAACAGGGGTGCAAGAGACCCAGTACTTC
>TRBV30|few|TRBD1|TRBJ2-7
CAWSVRQGGEQYF
TGTGCCTGGAGTGTCCGACAGGGGGGCGAGCAGTACTTC
>TRBV18|-|-|TRBJ2-5
CASSPGGNQETQYF
TGTGCCAGCTCACCAGGAGGGAACCAAGAGACCCAGTACTTC
>TRBV9|few|TRBD2|TRBJ2-1
CASSVARLARETYNEQFF
TGTGCCAGCAGCGTAGCCCGACTAGCGAGGGAGACCTACAATGAGCAGTTCTTC
>TRBV4-1|few|TRBD2|TRBJ2-5
CASSQLLAGQETQYF
TGCGCCAGCAGCCAACTCCTAGCGGGACAAGAGACCCAGTACTTC
>TRBV28|-|TRBD1|TRBJ2-1
CAIGQGAHNEQFF
TGTGCCATCGGACAGGGGGCCCACAATGAGCAGTTCTTC